Shown below are 20 T cell receptor beta chains from a single sample sequenced in a study of Graves' ophthalmopathy and Graves' hyperthyroidism. RNA transcripts provided the template for amplifying TCR beta CDR3 regions. RT-PCR with HTBI primers came first, then second-round multiplex PCR. One entry per CDR3 protein, called by TCRdb with MiXCR from the multiplex PCR reads. The repertoire holds roughly 600,000 distinct CDR3 sequences, with under 45% as singletons. The sample taken for sequencing was peripheral blood or thyroid tissue (not recorded which). Receptor source: an adult man with Graves' hyperthyroidism.

On this clonotype itself: Compared with germline, one end of the junction differs, possibly owing to a read error. The CDR3 bases are TGCGCCAGCAGCAGACACGGGAGAGAGACCCAGTACTTC. Its protein product is CASSRHGRETQYF. The chain has TRBV7-9 and TRBJ2-5; tentatively, D is TRBD2 (6 bases). Germline V CDR1 and CDR2: SEHNR, FQNEAQ (reference sequence). The CDR3 is 13 amino acids. Based on the CDR3 plus reference TRBV7-9 and TRBJ2-5, the full variable domain is DTGVSQNPRHKITKRGQNVTFRCDPISEHNRLYWYRQTLGQGPEFLTYFQNEAQLEKSRLLSDRFSAERPKGSFSTLEIQRTEQGDSAMYLCASSRHGRETQYFGPGTRLLVL.

The rearrangement links TRBV2 to TRBJ1-1, with D maybe TRBD1 (5 bases). Deletions cut 8 bases from V and 11 bases from J, with 24 bases between. The germline CDR1 and CDR2 sequences are SNHLY and FYNNEI. This CDR3 spans 14 amino acids. CDR3 in amino acids: CASPPPGRLGRAFF. DNA for the CDR3: TGTGCCAGCCCCCCCCCGGGACGGCTTGGACGGGCTTTCTTT.

Notes on this clonotype: Given the absence of the conserved phenylalanine or tryptophan at the CDR3 end, a read error is likely. Because the CDR3's place on the DNA is in doubt, the DNA is left out and the CDR3 is given as listed by TCRdb. The chain recombines TRBV29-1 with TRBJ2-7; the listed D gene, TRBD1, was not tested against the DNA. Germline values: CDR1 SQVTM, CDR2 ANQGSEA. A total of 10 residues make up the CDR3, ends included. CDR3 residues: CSARDKTRDR.

V usage is TRBV3-1 and J usage is TRBJ1-2; 7 nucleotides line up with TRBD1. CDR1 and CDR2 (germline): LGHDT, YNNKEL (reference sequence). This CDR3 comprises 14 residues. The J segment lost 7 bases and the V segment lost 4 bases, leaving 9 bases of the junction unmatched. The chain's CDR3 is CASSPETGTRGYTF. Written as DNA, the CDR3 is TGTGCCAGCAGCCCCGAGACAGGGACTCGTGGCTACACCTTC. Variable domain in full (rest from reference TRBV3-1 and TRBJ1-2): DTAVSQTPKYLVTQMGNDKSIKCEQNLGHDTMYWYKQDSKKFLKIMFSYNNKELIINETVPNRFSPKSPDKAHLNLHINSLELGDSAVYFCASSPETGTRGYTFGSGTRLTVV.

The sample holds many counts of this clonotype. The chain carries TRBV29-1 and TRBJ2-7; TRBD2 matches at 10 bases. The germline gives CDR1 SQVTM, CDR2 ANQGSEA. The V segment lost 1 base and the J segment 6 bases; nucleotides outside the gene matches: 0. The CDR3 sequence is 12 residues long. The CDR3 DNA reads TGCAGCGTTGAAGTAGCGGGGGGCGAGCAGTACTTC. This sequence encodes CSVEVAGGEQYF.

About this clonotype: Being one base from a much bigger clone, this may be a read error. The J gene is TRBJ1-2, the V gene TRBV10-3, with a possible D match to TRBD1 (5 bases). Germline CDR1 and CDR2: ENHRY and SYGVKD. This CDR3 is built from 12 residues. With 5 bases removed from V and 4 bases from J, the gap between germline ends came to 8 bases. The CDR3 bases are TGTGCCATCAGTTGGGGACTCTATGGCTACACCTTC. Its protein product is CAISWGLYGYTF.

In its sample, this clonotype was seen a few times. The genes are TRBV15 and TRBJ1-3; D ambiguous. CDR1 and CDR2 from the germline V gene are LNHNV and YYDKDF (reference sequence). Trimming stripped 0 bases from V and 1 base from J, with 10 bases between. The CDR3 sequence is 16 residues long. The chain's CDR3 is CATSRDSGLSGNTIYF. The CDR3 DNA reads TGTGCCACCAGCAGAGATTCCGGACTATCTGGAAACACCATATATTTT.

V usage is TRBV12-3 or TRBV12-4 and J usage is TRBJ1-5; TRBD1 agrees at 10 bases. CDR3 length equals 15 residues. The junction had 8 bases not matched to a gene; V was cut back by 6 bases and J by 6 bases. The CDR3 DNA is TGTGCCAGCAGGAACGACAGGGGGCTATTTCAGCCCCAGCATTTT. This encodes CASRNDRGLFQPQHF.

This clonotype was detected ten times or more. This rearrangement joins TRBV5-1 to TRBJ2-7, with D possibly being TRBD1 (6 bases). The V end lost 3 bases, the J end lost 2 bases, and 9 bases lay between the germline ends. Germline V gene data show CDR1 as SGHRS and CDR2 as YFSETQ. This CDR3 has 13 amino acids. Here the CDR3 DNA reads TGCGCCAGCAGCTGGGACACCACCTACGAGCAGTACTTC. It yields the protein CASSWDTTYEQYF.

This clonotype has a count of ten or more. The rearrangement links TRBV14 to TRBJ1-1; D not resolved. With 5 bases removed from V and 3 bases from J, the gap between germline ends came to 10 bases. This CDR3 is built from 13 residues. Germline V gene sequence: CDR1 SGHDN, CDR2 FVKESK. CDR3 coding DNA: TGTGCCAGCAGCATTGGGAAGGACACTGAAGCTTTCTTT. Translation: CASSIGKDTEAFF.

This clonotype was picked up many times. This sequence joins TRBV10-3 and TRBJ2-7, with 10 bases matching TRBD1. The V segment lost 10 bases and the J segment 3 bases; nucleotides outside the gene matches: 9. The CDR3 runs to 14 residues. Germline V lookup: CDR1 ENHRY, CDR2 SYGVKD. As DNA, the CDR3 is TGTGCCACCACCGGGACAGGGGTTCGCTACGAGCAGTACTTC. Translation: CATTGTGVRYEQYF.

The gene calls are TRBV20-1 and TRBJ2-5; 9 nucleotides line up with TRBD2. Losses at the gene ends were 1 base for V and 1 base for J; bases not matched to a gene: 16. The CDR3 contains 19 residues. The V gene's germline CDR1 is DFQATT and CDR2 SNEGSKA (reference sequence). CDR3 residues: CSARGSTPLAGAVQETQYF. The DNA for the CDR3 is TGCAGTGCTAGAGGCTCCACCCCTTTAGCGGGAGCAGTCCAAGAGACCCAGTACTTC.

The gene calls are TRBV11-2 and TRBJ2-3, with TRBD2 matching 7 bases. The V and J ends lost 5 bases and 2 bases, in that order; junction bases with no gene match: 13. The germline V gene has CDR1 SGHAT and CDR2 FQNNGV. The CDR3 is 17 amino acids. The CDR3 sequence: CASSQVTGAGFTDTQYF. The CDR3 coding sequence is TGTGCCAGCAGCCAGGTTACGGGAGCGGGATTCACAGATACGCAGTATTTT.

The V and J genes are TRBV5-6 and TRBJ1-5; tentatively, D is TRBD1 (6 bases). Looked up from germline, CDR1 is SGHDT and CDR2 is YYEEEE. The CDR3 contains 14 residues. V gave up 3 bases and J gave up 14 bases, with 21 bases separating them. The CDR3 reads CASSSRLAGAYEHF. DNA for the CDR3: TGTGCCAGCAGCTCCCGACTAGCGGGGGCCTACGAGCATTTT. Combining the CDR3 with reference TRBV5-6 and TRBJ1-5 gives the whole variable domain DAGVTQSPTHLIKTRGQQVTLRCSPKSGHDTVSWYQQALGQGPQFIFQYYEEEERQRGNFPDRFSGHQFPNYSSELNVNALLLGDSALYLCASSSRLAGAYEHFGDGTRLSIL.

The rearrangement joins TRBV25-1 to TRBJ2-5; the D gene is possibly TRBD1 (5 bases). The CDR3 loop spans 14 amino acids. Germline lookup yields CDR1 MGHDK and CDR2 SYGVNS. Trimming took off 7 bases at V and 5 bases at J, with 17 bases between the two ends. DNA of the CDR3: TGTGCCAGCAACGACCCAGGGTTTACGGAGACCCAGTACTTC. Amino acid sequence: CASNDPGFTETQYF.

The chain uses TRBV15 and TRBJ1-6; D is perhaps TRBD1 (5 bases). Germline CDR1 reads LNHNV; CDR2 reads YYDKDF (reference sequence). Between the trimmed V and J ends, which lost 3 bases and 7 bases, there was a span of 13 bases. The length of the CDR3 is 15 residues. Here the CDR3 DNA reads TGTGCCACCAGCAGCTTGAGAGGGGACAATTCACCCCTCCACTTT. Its protein product is CATSSLRGDNSPLHF.

This clonotype appeared many times. This chain connects TRBV6-1 to TRBJ1-4; D call uncertain. CDR1 and CDR2 from the germline V gene are MNHNS and SASEGT. This CDR3 spans 14 amino acids. The V end lost 1 base, the J end lost 8 bases, and 11 bases lay between the germline ends. CDR3 protein: CASSEVGRHEKLFF. CDR3 coding DNA: TGTGCCAGCAGTGAAGTTGGACGGCACGAAAAACTGTTTTTT.

The chain recombines TRBV7-9 with TRBJ2-5; a possible D gene is TRBD1 (5 bases). Trimming removed 8 bases from V and 5 bases from J, with 18 bases in between. CDR3 length equals 14 residues. Germline V lookup: CDR1 SEHNR, CDR2 FQNEAQ (reference sequence). Here the CDR3 DNA reads TGTGCCAGCGCGCCCCTAGGGTGGGGCGAGACCCAGTACTTC. This sequence encodes CASAPLGWGETQYF.

At least ten counts were recorded for this clonotype. The chain carries TRBV6-1 and TRBJ1-1; D might be TRBD1 (5 bases). Germline V CDR1 and CDR2: MNHNS, SASEGT. This CDR3 has 15 amino acids. V lost 1 base and J 4 bases, leaving 13 bases between the germline ends. The CDR3, as DNA: TGTGCCAGCAGTGAAGTCTGGGGCCTCGGCACTGAAGCTTTCTTT. Protein product: CASSEVWGLGTEAFF.

A remark on this clonotype: Compared with germline, one end of the junction differs, possibly owing to a read error. The V and J genes are TRBV12-3 or TRBV12-4 and TRBJ1-4; D is unclear. This CDR3 has 10 amino acids. The CDR3, as DNA: TGTGCCAGCAGTTTAGCCGGACTGGTTTTT. Translated, it gives CASSLAGLVF.